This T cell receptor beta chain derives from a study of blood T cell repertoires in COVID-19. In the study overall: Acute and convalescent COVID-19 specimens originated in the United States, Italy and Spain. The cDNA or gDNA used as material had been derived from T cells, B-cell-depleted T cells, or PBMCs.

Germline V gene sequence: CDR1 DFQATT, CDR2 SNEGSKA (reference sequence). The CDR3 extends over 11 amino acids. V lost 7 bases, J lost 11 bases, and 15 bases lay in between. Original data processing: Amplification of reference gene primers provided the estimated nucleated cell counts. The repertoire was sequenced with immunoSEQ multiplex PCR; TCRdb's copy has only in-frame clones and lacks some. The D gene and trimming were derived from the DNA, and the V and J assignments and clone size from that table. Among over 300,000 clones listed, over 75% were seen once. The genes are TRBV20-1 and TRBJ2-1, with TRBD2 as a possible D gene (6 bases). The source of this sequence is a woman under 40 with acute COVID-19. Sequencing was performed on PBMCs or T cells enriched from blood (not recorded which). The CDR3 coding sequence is TGCAGTGGGAAGACCCTAGCGCAGCAGTTCTTC. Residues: CSGKTLAQQFF.